This TCR beta chain stems from a study of shared clonotypes between healthy human individuals (dated by TCRdb to 2018 to 2020). In terms of the full investigation: Two women and a few men aged 18 to 49 years were included in the cohort. Each donor's leukapheresis produced roughly between about 0.8 and 10 billion PBMCs. Libraries were prepared and TCR repertoires were sequenced by different laboratories using diverse techniques, in order to increase sequencing depth and limit assay-specific biases. To estimate repertoire size and how much clonotype sharing occurs between individuals, the study deeply sequenced the blood TCR repertoires of five healthy adults. For each donor, three plates each were used for CD4 naive and CD4 memory, two plates were used for CD8 naive, and one plate was used for CD8 memory.

TCR CDR3 regions were amplified from genomic DNA by multiplex PCR using the deep immunoSEQ assay. Genomic DNA extracted from each cell subset was distributed evenly over all wells of several immunoSEQ 96-well plates, and each plate served as one replicate. For sorted subsets, roughly 200 ng genomic DNA, equal to about 30,000 T cell genomes, was loaded into each replicate PCR. Purified libraries were quantified with a Qubit 3.0 fluorometer, sized on a Bioanalyzer 2100, and re-quantified with the KAPA Library Quantification kit. Each immunoSEQ 96-well plate was sequenced on its own single-read 150-cycle Illumina NextSeq 550 flow cell. The paper's processing steps were these. Because the immunoSEQ output included only junctional sequences and no quality scores, the filtering could not be the same as the filtering used for full-length reads. Sequences were annotated with PyIR, a Python wrapper for IgBLAST v1.9, and V/J genes and CDR3 were assigned using IMGT germline references. Reads were filtered out if the reads had weak V/J assignments (E-value above 1e-6), no CDR3, stop codons, out-of-frame junctions, or ambiguous translated residues. A V3J clonotype was defined by an identical inferred V gene, J gene, and CDR3 amino acid sequence. Percentage overlap between repertoires was calculated by dividing the number of shared unique clonotypes by the size of the smaller repertoire. Repertoire richness was assessed with RTK rarefaction, the Chao1 estimator, and Recon v2.1 estimates of unobserved clonotypes. For all TCRbeta clonotypes obtained by the gDNA method from several donors, generation probabilities were computed with OLGA. In TCRdb, the immuneACCESS table is reduced to in-frame sequences with V and J assigned. These tables do not hold every clone; where another copy was compared, an unresolved V gene accounts for under half, and the others remain unexplained. That table gives V, J and clone size, and the DNA gave D and trimming. For this sample the table gives a few hundred thousand clones, of which about 96% were detected only once. Less than 0.35% of the sample belongs to the ten largest clones.

The research as a whole found: Compared with non-shared clonotypes, the clonotypes found in all four sorted-subset donors had higher generation probabilities. Sampling was restricted to blood, and TCR repertoires in tissues likely differ from the TCR repertoires found in blood. Because the study included a small number of donors, the genetic and exposure-history diversity represented was limited. Across four donors, approximately 4.6% of naive CD4, approximately 3.6% of naive CD8, 2.3% of memory CD4, and approximately 0.42% of memory CD8 clonotypes were shared. Based on pairwise subsampling, the degree of clonotype sharing among donors was expected to be affected by sequencing depth. Naive subsets generally had larger estimated clonotype richness than memory subsets. Incomplete sequencing was indicated by rarefaction of sorted-subset datasets, despite the large sequencing depth.

Donors were healthy HIV-negative adults with no recently reported acute infections or vaccinations. Every donor was a Caucasian adult living in Nashville, Tennessee, USA. CD8 memory samples were composed of magnetically selected CD45RO+ cells combined with CCR7-negative CD45RA+ effector memory (TemRA) cells. After blood collection by leukapheresis, PBMCs were isolated using Ficoll-Histopaque density gradient centrifugation and then cryopreserved in the vapor phase of liquid nitrogen. Purity and quantity of every magnetically sorted T cell population were checked by analytical flow cytometry. Genomic DNA was isolated from each sorted fraction and quantified by UV absorbance on a Nanodrop 2000c. Germline trimming amounts to 4 bases on V and 5 bases on J, with 13 as the count of junction bases outside the gene matches. From a lookup of the germline V gene (reference sequence), CDR1 and CDR2 are GTSNPN and SVGIG. Measured from the cysteine to the phenylalanine, the CDR3 is 17 residues long. The only DNA kept is the CDR3, 51 bases in frame from the first base.

Of note for this clone: Its cognate antigen has yet to be identified. No per-base quality is available; no much larger clone lies one base away.

Sequencing was done on a sample of memory CD8+ T cells sorted from blood. The cell subset or site label for this specimen denotes: CD45RO+ cells pooled with CCR7-negative TemRA cells. The sequence is built from TRBV30 and TRBJ2-5, and TRBD2 matches 13 of the central bases. The receptor's source is a young man in good health. Here is the DNA: TGTGCCTGGATCCCGGGACTAGCGGGACCCGAGGACGAGACCCAGTACTTC. Its amino acids are CAWIPGLAGPEDETQYF.